This passage covers 3 T cell receptor beta chains from one sample sequenced in a study of OX40 agonist ivuxolimab in advanced cancers. Clones were read by immunoSEQ multiplex PCR, and TCRdb kept only the in-frame ones, dropping some. The sample includes roughly 5,700 clones, 90% of them seen just once. This material consisted of CD4+ or CD8+ T cells sorted from blood, taken in a trial of the OX40 agonist ivuxolimab. These receptors all stem from an adult with an advanced solid tumor such as melanoma, head and neck, liver or kidney cancer.

The J gene is TRBJ2-1, the V gene TRBV25-1; D is possibly TRBD2 (6 bases). Trimming cost V 7 bases and J 10 bases, with 11 bases left between them. The CDR3 spans 11 residues. The germline gives CDR1 MGHDK, CDR2 SYGVNS. The CDR3 DNA sequence: TGTGCCAGCAACGGCGGGAAGGAGCAGTTCTTC. Its translation: CASNGGKEQFF. The whole variable domain, filled in from reference TRBV25-1 and TRBJ2-1, reads EADIYQTPRYLVIGTGKKITLECSQTMGHDKMYWYQQDPGMELHLIHYSYGVNSTEKGDLSSESTVSRIRTEHFPLTLESARPSHTSQYLCASNGGKEQFFGPGTRLTVL.

The J gene is TRBJ2-5, the V gene TRBV7-2; D is possibly TRBD1 (6 bases). This CDR3 has 16 amino acids. Between the trimmed V and J ends, which lost 4 bases and 6 bases, there was a span of 21 bases. Germline CDR1 reads SGHTA; CDR2 reads FQGNSA. The CDR3 reads CASSSLGEGETQTQYF. The CDR3 region has the DNA TGTGCCAGCAGCTCCCTGGGCGAGGGGGAGACCCAGACCCAGTACTTC.

The chain has TRBV14 and TRBJ1-4, with 7 bases aligning to TRBD1. J lost 8 bases, V lost 0 bases, and 9 bases had no gene match. The CDR3 is 16 amino acids. Germline-derived CDR1 and CDR2 are SGHDN and FVKESK. In nucleotides, the CDR3 is TGTGCCAGCAGCCAAGACAGATCAGGGGGACGGGAAAAACTGTTTTTT. The encoded protein is CASSQDRSGGREKLFF.